This T cell receptor (beta chain) was observed in a study of vaccination effects on CD4 cells after COVID-19 (dated by TCRdb to about 2022). Background for the entire study: Two doses of either the BNT162b2 or the mRNA-1273 mRNA SARS-CoV-2 vaccine were administered to participants. In both COVID-19 convalescent patients and infection-naive vaccine recipients, the study compared SARS-CoV-2 spike-specific CD4+ TCR repertoires from before mRNA vaccination with those from after it. The full study included ten to eleven COVID-19 convalescent patients and a handful of SARS-CoV-2-naive healthy vaccine recipients. In the study, cultures from other donors were sequenced using the Oncomine TCR Beta short-read assay on an Illumina iSeq 100. The paper's findings and limits, for the study overall: Marked clonal contraction was observed in both infection-induced and vaccine-induced clones at late post-vaccination timepoints, consistent with waning T cell responses. Limitations of the study were the small number of convalescent patients and the absence of early post-infection timepoints. In healthy vaccine recipients, vaccine-induced clones were almost all SARS-CoV-2 mono-reactive, with only 1 of 255 being cross-reactive with common cold coronaviruses.

In the ViraFEST assay, PBMC were stimulated with viral peptide pools, and TCR sequencing was then used to find antigen-specific CD4+ T cell clonotypes based on their expansion. After more than nine days of culture, CD4+ T cells were isolated with the EasySep CD4+ T cell isolation kit. Healthy vaccine recipients had no prior SARS-CoV-2 infection, confirmed by negative nucleocapsid antibodies before and after vaccination. About 2.1 million PBMC per well were cultured with approximately 10 ug/ml peptides in IMDM containing around 5% human AB serum, about 9 IU/ml IL-2 and gentamicin. On days 3 and 7, half of the culture medium was replaced with fresh IL-2-containing medium. Unless noted otherwise, every peptide stimulation condition was grown in triplicate wells. PBMC were separated from whole blood using Ficoll-Paque Plus gradient centrifugation and were then either cryopreserved at -140C or used fresh. The spike proteins of SARS-CoV-2 and of the common cold coronaviruses HCoV-NL63, HCoV-OC43 and HCoV-229E were spanned by overlapping peptide pools. The QIAamp micro DNA kit was used to extract genomic DNA from the cultured CD4+ T cells.

The method behind the library was the immunoSEQ multiplex PCR assay. DNA from the cultured, isolated CD4+ T cells was subjected to TCR beta CDR3 sequencing. As for the authors' bioinformatics: The analysis removed non-productive TCR sequences, trimmed reads to the CDR3 region, and retained only CDR3s that were 7 or more amino acids long. Antigen-specific clonotypes were identified using the MANAFEST web app by comparison of expansion in peptide wells against reference cultures. To be called positive, a clone needed expansion at FDR<0.05 compared with the reference and with all other wells, an odds ratio greater than 5, and a frequency greater than 0.1% in two replicate wells. A clonotype was called cross-reactive if it was significantly expanded both in SARS-CoV-2 spike wells and in at least one common cold coronavirus spike condition. CDR3 similarity was assessed by Levenshtein distance using the stringdist R package, and unrooted trees were constructed with ape in R 3.6.1. TCRdb limited this immuneACCESS table to in-frame rearrangements with V and J called. A share of clones is missing; checked studies link under half to unresolved V genes, and the rest is unexplained. That table gives V, J and clone size, and the DNA gave D and trimming. Within this sample are about 71,000 clones, with approximately 80% of them counted one time only. The ten largest clones add up to over 9% of the sample.

A word on this clone: What this receptor recognizes is not known. The input lacks base qualities; no much larger clone sits a single base away.

Germline trimming: 1 base from V, 0 bases from J; junction bases outside gene matches: 10. The CDR3 measures 20 amino acids from cysteine to phenylalanine. The retained sequence is limited to the CDR3, 60 bases, with the frame set at the first base. The germline V gene supplies CDR1 LGHNA and CDR2 YNFKEQ. Sequenced here: CD4+ T cells from PBMCs cultured with SARS-CoV-2 spike peptides, sampled before COVID-19 vaccination. Reading the label with the study, this specimen's cell subset or site is: SARS-CoV-2 spike overlapping peptide pool stimulation. The rearrangement combines TRBV4-2 with TRBJ2-1, and TRBD2 matches 12 of the central bases. This sequence originates from a human donor who received a COVID-19 vaccine. At the DNA level, the sequence is TGTGCCAGCAGCCAAGTGGCTAGCGGGGGGGCCTCGAGCTCCTACAATGAGCAGTTCTTC. Its translation is CASSQVASGGASSSYNEQFF.